This T cell receptor beta chain was sequenced for a study of shared clonotypes between healthy human individuals. Study-level results: Non-shared clonotypes were found to have lower generation probabilities than the clonotypes that were shared by all four of the sorted-subset donors.

Germline lookup yields CDR1 SQVTM and CDR2 ANQGSEA. This CDR3 spans 14 amino acids. V was trimmed by 1 base and J by 3 bases, leaving 12 bases between them. In the CD4+ fraction, cells were divided into CD45RA+ naive and CD45RA-negative memory subsets. To note about this clone: The antigen is not known.

Per the original data handling: ImmunoSEQ sequences covered only the junction and lacked quality scores; filtering therefore differed. Data came from immunoSEQ multiplex PCR; TCRdb stores just in-frame clones and leaves some out. The V and J calls and the clone size are those of that table, but D and trimming were determined from the DNA. This sample has more than 400,000 clones, with 90% to 97% found just once. Specimen: naive CD4+ T cells sorted from blood. Subset here: CD45RA+ positively selected. The sequence came from a woman in her 30s in good health. The chain links TRBV29-1 to TRBJ1-1; possible D gene TRBD1, 5 bases. CDR3 DNA: TGCAGCGTTGAAGGGGACGCCGGCCACACTGAAGCTTTCTTT. Translation: CSVEGDAGHTEAFF.